Given below is one T cell receptor beta chain in context. This clonotype was observed a handful of times. The clone's antigen remains unknown. No base-level quality is on record; no much larger clone is a single base apart. The data derive from a study of blood T cells in healthy people across ages (dated by TCRdb to the mid-2010s). Background on the whole study: In model experiments, template switching captured about one uniquely barcoded TCR beta cDNA molecule for every two T cells. To avoid experimental bias, donors of different ages were spread randomly across the sequencing lanes. Using the same blood draw, the study looked at two additional independent replicas of 1 million unique cDNA reads for two donors, one aged 18 to 29 and the other aged 80 or older. The donors were split into four age groups: young (average 16 years), middle-aged (roughly 40), aged (62) and long-lived (more than 80). The study measured age-related changes in TCR beta repertoire diversity using deep sequencing normalized with unique cDNA molecular identifiers.

V ends up 2 bases short and J 9 bases short, with an unmatched junction base count of 7. The cysteine opens and the phenylalanine closes a CDR3 of 14 amino acids. The sequence is cut down to CDR3 DNA, 42 bases in frame from base 1. Looking up the germline V gene yields CDR1 SQVTM and CDR2 ANQGSEA. Systemically healthy Caucasian individuals from Russia, some 40 in total and aged roughly 6 to 95 years, were included as donors. Each donor gave 8 to 10 milliliters of peripheral blood, collected into EDTA-treated Vacutainer tubes. PBMCs were isolated by Ficoll-Paque density-gradient centrifugation, with at least 6 million obtained per sample. Trizol reagent was used to extract total RNA from the PBMCs, yielding at least 6 micrograms per sample. For every donor, an aliquot of PBMCs went through flow cytometry to measure the percentages of naive CD45RAhigh/CD27high T cells. Libraries came from 5' RACE. Reads for this sample came from an Illumina HiSeq 2500. A second PCR of roughly 7 to 12 cycles was run with a J-beta primer mix and a sample-barcoded 5' primer. A unique molecular identifier was introduced onto each TCR beta cDNA molecule by a template-switch 5' adaptor carrying 12 random nucleotides. Each sample yielded at least 2.5 million CDR3-containing paired-end reads. First-strand cDNA synthesis was performed from all RNA using the Mint cDNA synthesis kit, with priming by a TRBC-specific oligonucleotide. Following uracil-DNA glycosylase treatment, all cDNA underwent a first 18-cycle PCR with the universal primers M1SS and BC2_uni_R. From the authors' description of their analysis: Each sample was normalized by randomly selecting 1 million high-quality reads, each carrying a distinct molecular identifier. Reads sharing molecular identifiers were discarded rather than binned into consensus sequences. MiTCR, run with a Q25 quality threshold and the strictest error-elimination algorithm, handled CDR3 identification, clonotype clustering and error correction. A nonparametric unseen species model with Euler transformation was used to estimate lower-bound total TCR beta diversity. TCRdb handled the public reads itself, with Q25 trimming in fastp and clone calling in MiXCR, and kept productive beta chains. CDR3 protein sequences are deduplicated, and each keeps its most common genes and DNA. None of the V and J calls come from the authors' own analysis; TCRdb made them. This sample comprises hundreds of thousands of distinct CDR3 sequences, nearly 60% of them detected only once. Clones ranked in the top ten supply about 20% of the sample.

What the study reported, not specific to this receptor: Estimates of total diversity based on one million sequenced T cells were regarded as lower bounds and as underestimates. Compared with the aged group, the long-lived group had more naive CD4+ T cells, fewer expanded clones and increased TCR diversity, suggesting age selection. A strong correlation was found between observed TCR beta diversity and the percentage of naive T cells measured by flow cytometry. Because donor CMV infection status was unknown, age-related changes in expanded clonotypes were potentially confounded. Bulk unsorted PBMC profiling prevented conclusive comparison of naive and antigen-experienced compartments. As age increased, observed TCR beta diversity per million T cells dropped in a roughly linear way, and a significant reduction was already evident by age 40.

This TCR was sampled from a young man in good health. The sequencing input was blood. The V and J segments used are TRBV29-1 and TRBJ2-1; TRBD2 lines up with 10 middle nucleotides. The sequence in DNA is TGCAGCGTTGAACCCGGGACTAGCGAGGCTGAGCAGTTCTTC. The encoded protein is CSVEPGTSEAEQFF.